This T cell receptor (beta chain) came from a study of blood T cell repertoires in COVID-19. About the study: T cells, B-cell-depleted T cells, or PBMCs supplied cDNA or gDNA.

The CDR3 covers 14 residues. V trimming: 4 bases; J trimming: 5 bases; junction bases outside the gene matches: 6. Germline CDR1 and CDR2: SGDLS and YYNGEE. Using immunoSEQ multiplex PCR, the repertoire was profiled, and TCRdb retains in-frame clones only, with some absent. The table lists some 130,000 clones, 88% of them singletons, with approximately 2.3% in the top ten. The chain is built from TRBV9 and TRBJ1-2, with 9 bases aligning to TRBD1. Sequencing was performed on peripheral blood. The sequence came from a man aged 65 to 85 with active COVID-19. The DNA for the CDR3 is TGTGCCAGCAGCTCCGGGACAGGGCCTTATGGCTACACCTTC. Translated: CASSSGTGPYGYTF.